The 19 T cell receptor beta chains listed next were all sequenced from one sample in a study of cytomegalovirus exposure and HLA in healthy donors. PCR primers comprised 60 Vbeta and 13 Jbeta primers. Profiled with immunoSEQ multiplex PCR; TCRdb holds only in-frame clones, not every one. This sample has about 120,000 clones, with over 60% found just once. Sequencing used PBMCs. These receptors were obtained from a female donor in good health and CMV-seronegative.

The chain recombines TRBV7-9 with TRBJ2-2, with D possibly matching TRBD2 (7 bases). V lost 5 bases, J lost 6 bases, and 19 bases lay in between. The CDR3 spans 16 residues. Germline values: CDR1 SEHNR, CDR2 FQNEAQ (reference sequence). The CDR3 loop is CASSPPRGQTAGELFF. In nucleotides, the CDR3 is TGTGCCAGCAGCCCCCCGCGGGGGCAAACGGCCGGGGAGCTGTTTTTT.

This clone was observed once. The rearrangement uses TRBV10-3 and TRBJ2-5; TRBD1 matches at 12 bases. CDR1 and CDR2 (germline): ENHRY, SYGVKD. The junction had 9 bases not matched to a gene; V was cut back by 11 bases and J by 5 bases. CDR3 size: 14 residues. CDR3: CASTRDRGLETQYF. The CDR3 DNA follows: TGTGCCTCTACCCGGGACAGGGGGCTCGAGACCCAGTACTTC.

The genes are TRBV7-9 and TRBJ2-3, with TRBD2 as a possible D gene (7 bases). This CDR3 region has 13 residues. The germline V gene has CDR1 SEHNR and CDR2 FQNEAQ (reference sequence). V was trimmed by 11 bases and J by 6 bases, leaving 18 bases between them. CDR3 sequence: CAGGASEGDTQYF. The DNA for the CDR3 is TGTGCCGGGGGGGCTAGTGAGGGGGATACGCAGTATTTT.

This clone has only a few counts. DNA for the CDR3: TGTGCCAGTACCTCACAAAGGGGTGCAGAAACCGGGGAGCTGTTTTTT. Amino acids: CASTSQRGAETGELFF. J is TRBJ2-2 and V is TRBV19, with D possibly matching TRBD1 (5 bases). V was clipped by 7 bases and J by 5 bases, with 20 bases between them. CDR3 size: 16 residues. Germline V gene lookup returns CDR1 LNHDA and CDR2 SQIVND (reference sequence).

The chain has TRBV5-4 and TRBJ1-1, with D unclear. V was pared by 2 bases and J by 2 bases, with 7 bases between. The CDR3 runs to 13 residues. In germline, CDR1 is SGHNT, CDR2 YYREEE (reference sequence). This CDR3 reads CASSFDINTEAFF. CDR3 nucleotides: TGTGCCAGCAGCTTCGACATTAACACTGAAGCTTTCTTT.

V is TRBV30 and J is TRBJ1-1, with D uncertain. V was trimmed by 0 bases and J by 1 base, leaving 15 bases between them. Germline loops: CDR1 GTSNPN, CDR2 SVGIG (reference sequence). The CDR3 is 16 residues long. CDR3 region: CAWSVYVGGKNTEAFF. The CDR3 nucleotides read TGTGCCTGGAGTGTTTATGTCGGAGGGAAGAACACTGAAGCTTTCTTT. Together with reference TRBV30 and TRBJ1-1, the CDR3 gives the full variable domain: SQTIHQWPATLVQPVGSPLSLECTVEGTSNPNLYWYRQAAGRGLQLLFYSVGIGQISSEVPQNLSASRPQDRQFILSSKKLLLSDSGFYLCAWSVYVGGKNTEAFFGQGTRLTVV.

The chain combines TRBV6-1 with TRBJ1-1; D uncertain. CDR1 MNHNS and CDR2 SASEGT come from the germline V gene. The length of the CDR3 is 14 residues. V shed 5 bases and J shed 3 bases, with 13 bases lying between them. DNA for the CDR3: TGTGCCAGCAGTAGCGCTCGAGGGTACACTGAAGCTTTCTTT. Translating it yields CASSSARGYTEAFF.

J is TRBJ1-2 and V is TRBV6-5; D perhaps matches TRBD1 (5 bases). V was shortened by 6 bases and J by 8 bases, with 16 bases between the two germline ends. The CDR3 has 13 amino acids. CDR1 is MNHEY and CDR2 is SVGAGI in the germline V gene. CDR3 sequence (DNA): TGTGCCAGCAGGGAAGAGGGACTGGGGGGCTACACCTTC. Its translation: CASREEGLGGYTF.

This chain links TRBV27 with TRBJ2-7; 8 bases are a match to TRBD2. The CDR3 is 14 residues long. CDR1 is MNHEY and CDR2 is SMNVEV in the germline V gene (reference sequence). J lost 6 bases, V lost 2 bases, and 6 bases had no gene match. The CDR3 coding sequence is TGTGCCAGCAGTTTAGGGACTAGTCGTCGCGAGCAGTACTTC. Its protein product is CASSLGTSRREQYF.

DNA of the CDR3: TGCAGCGTAGCAGGTTCGACGAACACCGGGGAGCTGTTTTTT. Protein product: CSVAGSTNTGELFF. The V and J genes are TRBV29-1 and TRBJ2-2; D is undetermined. The germline V gene has CDR1 SQVTM and CDR2 ANQGSEA. CDR3 length: 14 residues. V was pared by 6 bases and J by 0 bases, with 11 bases between.

This chain connects TRBV5-4 to TRBJ1-1; the D gene is possibly TRBD1 (5 bases). V lost 2 bases and J lost 5, with 16 bases in between. This CDR3 contains 15 residues. Germline V gene sequence: CDR1 SGHNT, CDR2 YYREEE (reference sequence). The CDR3 sequence: CASSFDSTIGTEAFF. The CDR3 nucleotides read TGTGCCAGCAGCTTTGACAGTACGATTGGGACTGAAGCTTTCTTT.

This clone has more than one count but fewer than ten. The chain couples TRBV11-1 to TRBJ2-7; TRBD2 might be the D (6 bases). Germline assignment: CDR1 SGHAT and CDR2 FQDESV (reference sequence). The CDR3 loop spans 17 amino acids. Trimming took 5 bases from V and 2 from J, leaving 22 bases between them. CDR3 nucleotides: TGTGCCAGCAGCCCTTCAGTAGGGGCGGGGCTCCCCTACGAGCAGTACTTC. Encoded protein: CASSPSVGAGLPYEQYF.

In DNA form, the CDR3 reads TGTGCCAGCAGCTGGGACAGCCCCTACGAGCAGTACTTC. It translates to CASSWDSPYEQYF. The genes are TRBV5-6 and TRBJ2-7; TRBD1 agrees at 7 bases. CDR3 length: 13 residues. CDR1 SGHDT and CDR2 YYEEEE come from the germline V gene. With 3 bases clipped from V and 2 bases from J, the junction kept 2 bases outside the gene matches.

This clone came up a few times. The chain uses TRBV5-5 and TRBJ1-6, with D possibly matching TRBD1 (5 bases). Trimming took off 4 bases at V and 9 bases at J, with 26 bases between the two ends. The CDR3 is 18 residues long. Germline values: CDR1 SGHKS, CDR2 YYEKEE (reference sequence). CDR3 DNA sequence: TGTGCCAGCAGCCGCCTTTATGGGAAAACAGGACCCCCTTCACCCCTCCACTTT. Translated: CASSRLYGKTGPPSPLHF.

The rearrangement uses TRBV12-5 and TRBJ2-3; tentative D call: TRBD1 (6 bases). V was pared by 5 bases and J by 2 bases, with 8 bases between. Per germline, CDR1 LGHNT and CDR2 FRNRAP. The CDR3 spans 13 residues. DNA for the CDR3: TGTGCTAGTGGTAACAGGGTCACAGATACGCAGTATTTT. Protein sequence: CASGNRVTDTQYF.

This chain uses TRBV6-1 with TRBJ1-2; D unresolved. Germline loops: CDR1 MNHNS, CDR2 SASEGT. The CDR3 has 11 amino acids. The V end lost 6 bases, the J end lost 8 bases, and 10 bases lay between the germline ends. CDR3 amino acids: CASSAQKGYTF. Here the CDR3 DNA reads TGTGCCAGCAGCGCCCAGAAGGGCTACACCTTC.

The chain has TRBV5-1 and TRBJ2-7; 7 bases are a match to TRBD1. The CDR3 has 13 residues. The V segment lost 4 bases and the J segment 4 bases; nucleotides outside the gene matches: 5. Germline assignment: CDR1 SGHRS and CDR2 YFSETQ. CDR3 loop: CASSAAQGYEQYF. DNA for the CDR3: TGCGCCAGCAGCGCGGCACAGGGGTACGAGCAGTACTTC.

V gene TRBV7-2 combines with J gene TRBJ1-6; TRBD1 aligns across 8 bases. V dropped 4 bases and J dropped 3; count of bases not matched to a gene: 2. Per germline, CDR1 SGHTA and CDR2 FQGNSA. The CDR3 runs to 15 residues. The CDR3 spells CASSSQGDYNSPLHF. The CDR3, as DNA: TGTGCCAGCAGCTCACAGGGGGACTATAATTCACCCCTCCACTTT.

Turning to this clone: Sequence at one end of the junction differs from germline and may be a read error. CDR3 protein: CASSPRGPAYEQCF. In DNA form, the CDR3 reads TGTGCCAGCAGTCCGCGAGGGCCTGCCTACGAGCAGTGCTTC. The chain uses TRBV27 and TRBJ2-7, with a tentative D call TRBD2 (5 bases). The CDR3 extends over 14 amino acids. Germline CDR1 reads MNHEY; CDR2 reads SMNVEV (reference sequence).